These T cell receptor beta chains were read from a single sample in a study of shared clonotypes between healthy human individuals. The repertoire was sequenced with immunoSEQ multiplex PCR; TCRdb's copy has only in-frame clones and lacks some. The sample holds 110,000 or so clones, about 62% seen once. The source material was memory CD8+ T cells sorted from blood. The receptors come from a woman in her twenties or thirties in good health. Each CDR3 is given without its conserved first and last residue.

v_call	cdr3_aa
TRBV5-1	ASSLVAKGTYEQY
TRBV28	ASSSGTGNGEQY
TRBV14	ASSPRGTFPNTGELF
TRBV6-1	ASSASGTSPFYEQY
TRBV6-5	ASSRDREFGGYT
TRBV18	ASSPWPGRDEQY
TRBV11-3	ASSDPRGYGYEQY
TRBV25-1	ASSDPTDSYEQY
TRBV7-9	ASTDLTGVQETQY
TRBV6-5	ASSPRQGTEAF
TRBV9	ASSLSWGTTEAF
TRBV4-1	ASSRVPGLAGGSTDTQY
TRBV15	ATSRGTGGADTQY
TRBV5-5	ASSFGPLANYGYT
TRBV19	ATREFLGGNQPQH
TRBV10-3	AISESAGGYEAF
TRBV19	ASSLLAGGSSYEQY
TRBV28	ASSFLGTGELSDEQY
TRBV5-8	ASIGFVLRNTEAF
TRBV2	ASVLTGAPPADTQY
TRBV11-2	ASSSTGYEQY
TRBV29-1	SVGRAGANTEAF
TRBV19	ASSMRPDRGPGGLNQPQH
TRBV29-1	SVDAGTGSSYEQY
TRBV18	ASSPITGVEQF
TRBV10-3	AISETGTNEKLF
TRBV9	ASSVEGSAGGRGGELF
TRBV27	ASSLGHNEQF
TRBV6-1	ASSEGTGGGTEAF
TRBV4-1	ASSHTGLAGSYEQY
TRBV19	ASSPGTGFGYT
TRBV4-1	ASSQDRARGLGYT
TRBV4-1	ASSQAWGPTQGAKNIQY
TRBV2	ASRGTGSSYEQY
TRBV4-1	ASSQGLSTVNEKLF
TRBV21-1	ASSRGGGDTQY
TRBV28	ASRGRDREGYHQPQH
TRBV5-6	ASSLGVGTRDEQF
TRBV28	ASSSFWGGEGLGANVLT
TRBV10-3	AISELAGGPYETQY
TRBV10-1	ASSESKGKPNTEAF
TRBV19	ASSRLAGPSGANVLT
TRBV6-5	ASSYWTGEKLF
TRBV5-4	ASSLGTGGTGETQY